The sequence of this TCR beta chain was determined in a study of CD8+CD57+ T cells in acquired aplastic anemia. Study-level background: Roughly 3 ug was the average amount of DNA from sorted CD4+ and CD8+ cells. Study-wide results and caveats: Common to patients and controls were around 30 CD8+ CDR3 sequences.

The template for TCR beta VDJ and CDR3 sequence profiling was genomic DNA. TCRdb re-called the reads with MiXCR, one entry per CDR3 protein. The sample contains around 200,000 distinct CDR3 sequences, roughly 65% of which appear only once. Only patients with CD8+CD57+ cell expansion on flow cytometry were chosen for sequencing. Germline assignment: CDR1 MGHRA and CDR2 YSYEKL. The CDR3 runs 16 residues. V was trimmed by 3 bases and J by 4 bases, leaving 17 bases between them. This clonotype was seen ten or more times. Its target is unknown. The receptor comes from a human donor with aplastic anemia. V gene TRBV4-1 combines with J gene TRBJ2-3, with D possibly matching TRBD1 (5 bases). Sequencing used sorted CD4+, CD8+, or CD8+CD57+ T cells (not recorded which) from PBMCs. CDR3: CASSHLGHNLPDTQYF. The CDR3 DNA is TGCGCCAGCAGCCATCTAGGACACAATTTACCAGATACGCAGTATTTT.